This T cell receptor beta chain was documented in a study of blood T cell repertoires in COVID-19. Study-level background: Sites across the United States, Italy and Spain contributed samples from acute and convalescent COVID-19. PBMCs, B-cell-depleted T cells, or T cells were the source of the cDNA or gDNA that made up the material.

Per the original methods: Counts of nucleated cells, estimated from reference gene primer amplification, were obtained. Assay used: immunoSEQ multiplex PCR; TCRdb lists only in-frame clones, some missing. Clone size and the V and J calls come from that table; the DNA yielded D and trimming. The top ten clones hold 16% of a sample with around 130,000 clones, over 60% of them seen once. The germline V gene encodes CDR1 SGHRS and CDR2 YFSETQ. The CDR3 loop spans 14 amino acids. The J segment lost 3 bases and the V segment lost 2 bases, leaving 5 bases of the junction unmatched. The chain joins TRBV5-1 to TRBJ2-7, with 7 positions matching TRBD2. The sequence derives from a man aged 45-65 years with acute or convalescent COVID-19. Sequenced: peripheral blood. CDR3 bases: TGCGCCAGCAGCTTTTCAGGCGGGGGCTACGAGCAGTACGTC. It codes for CASSFSGGGYEQYV.